These 21 T cell receptor beta chains were sequenced from one sample in a study of beta chain features in type 1 diabetes. The study's findings and limits: Type 1 diabetes patients showed a moderate but significant shortening of TCRB CDR3s in all four CD4+ subsets.

Since all of the isolated RNA was reverse transcribed, expressed TCRB transcripts were what got sequenced. Sequencing used immunoSEQ multiplex PCR; TCRdb keeps in-frame clones, though not all of them. The sample shows 600,000 to 700,000 clones, roughly 13% of them seen only once. These receptors have no identified antigens. Sequences were obtained from naive CD4+ T cells from blood. All receptors derive from a man aged 18 to 30 with type 1 diabetes.

This clone was seen only a few times. V and J are TRBV27 and TRBJ1-2; the match to TRBD1 covers 9 bases. Germline lookup yields CDR1 MNHEY and CDR2 SMNVEV (reference sequence). The CDR3 loop spans 15 amino acids. The trim removed 2 bases at V and 5 bases at J, leaving 6 bases unmatched. The CDR3 reads CASSLGPDRGYGYTF. The DNA for the CDR3 is TGTGCCAGCAGTTTAGGACCGGACAGGGGATATGGCTACACCTTC.

This chain joins TRBV9 and TRBJ1-1; 7 bases line up with TRBD1. This CDR3 is 15 amino acids long. CDR1 is SGDLS and CDR2 is YYNGEE in the germline V gene. J was trimmed by 4 bases and V by 2 bases; bases with no gene match: 8. The CDR3, as DNA: TGTGCCAGCAGCGTGTTCACAGGGGCGGCCACTGAAGCTTTCTTT. Protein sequence: CASSVFTGAATEAFF.

The chain recombines TRBV6-1 with TRBJ2-5; TRBD2 is a possible D gene (7 bases). This CDR3 contains 14 residues. The germline gives CDR1 MNHNS, CDR2 SASEGT. Deletions cut 4 bases from V and 5 bases from J, with 14 bases between. CDR3 region: CASSVGGAEETQYF. Written as DNA, the CDR3 is TGTGCCAGCAGTGTTGGGGGGGCGGAGGAGACCCAGTACTTC.

The rearrangement joins TRBV10-3 to TRBJ2-5; 7 bases fit TRBD1. V was pared by 2 bases and J by 4 bases, with 4 bases of the junction left unmatched. The germline V gene has CDR1 ENHRY and CDR2 SYGVKD. The CDR3 has 14 residues. DNA for the CDR3: TGTGCCATCAGTGAGGGCAGGGGGTTAGAGACCCAGTACTTC. Translating gives CAISEGRGLETQYF.

The V call is TRBV15, the J call TRBJ2-7; D is unresolved. Deletions cut 5 bases from V and 0 bases from J, with 11 bases between. CDR1 and CDR2 from the germline V gene are LNHNV and YYDKDF (reference sequence). The CDR3 is 14 amino acids. The CDR3 sequence is CATSDNSSSYEQYF. The CDR3 nucleotides read TGTGCCACCAGCGATAACAGCAGCTCCTACGAGCAGTACTTC.

This clone has more than one count but fewer than ten. This chain links TRBV7-9 with TRBJ1-5, with 8 positions matching TRBD1. The CDR3 loop spans 16 amino acids. CDR1 is SEHNR, CDR2 FQNEAQ, per germline (reference sequence). V lost 4 bases and J lost 7; bases outside the gene matches: 12. CDR3 protein: CASSSTLGQGNQPQHF. The CDR3 nucleotides read TGTGCCAGCAGCTCTACTCTTGGACAGGGAAACCAGCCCCAGCATTTT.

A few counts support this clone. The rearrangement uses TRBV27 and TRBJ1-5, with TRBD1 as a possible D gene (5 bases). The V and J ends lost 1 base and 3 bases respectively, with 10 bases between them. The CDR3 has 15 amino acids. Germline CDR1 MNHEY, CDR2 SMNVEV (reference sequence). This CDR3 is CASSLWGMNNQPQHF. The CDR3 nucleotides read TGTGCCAGCAGTTTATGGGGGATGAACAATCAGCCCCAGCATTTT.

The rearrangement links TRBV27 to TRBJ2-6; D remains unclear. Trimming took 5 bases from V and 0 from J, leaving 8 bases between them. CDR1 and CDR2 from the germline V gene are MNHEY and SMNVEV (reference sequence). The CDR3 runs to 15 residues. The CDR3 spells CASSPRLSGANVLTF. The CDR3 region has the DNA TGTGCCAGCAGTCCGCGCCTCTCTGGGGCCAACGTCCTGACTTTC.

The chain is built from TRBV11-2 and TRBJ2-7; D is tentatively TRBD1 or TRBD2 (5 bases each). CDR1 is SGHAT, CDR2 FQNNGV, per germline. V was cut by 7 bases and J by 4 bases, with 17 bases left in between. This CDR3 has 14 residues. The CDR3 here is CASKKSRERYEQYF. The CDR3 nucleotides read TGTGCCAGCAAGAAATCCAGGGAGCGGTACGAGCAGTACTTC.

J is TRBJ2-4 and V is TRBV28; TRBD1 might be the D (5 bases). Germline V gene lookup returns CDR1 MDHEN and CDR2 SYDVKM. Trimming took 3 bases from V and 6 from J, leaving 15 bases between them. The CDR3 is made up of 15 amino acids. The DNA of the CDR3 is TGTGCCAGCAGTTTGAGGCAGGGAAGTGGAAACATTCAGTACTTC. This codes for CASSLRQGSGNIQYF.

About this clone: Other DNA sequences from this sample encode an identical CDR3 as well. The CDR3 coding sequence is TGTGCCTGGAGTACAGGGGAGACCCAGTACTTC. Translation: CAWSTGETQYF. The V and J genes are TRBV30 and TRBJ2-5; the D gene is possibly TRBD1 (6 bases). This CDR3 comprises 11 residues. With 2 bases removed from V and 5 bases from J, the gap between germline ends came to 6 bases. Germline assignment: CDR1 GTSNPN and CDR2 SVGIG (reference sequence).

This clone was counted between two and nine times. The chain uses TRBV15 and TRBJ2-5; D perhaps matches TRBD2 (5 bases). Trimming took 5 bases from V and 5 from J, leaving 18 bases between them. CDR1 is LNHNV, CDR2 YYDKDF, per germline (reference sequence). The CDR3 consists of 15 residues. CDR3 in DNA: TGTGCCACCAGCCCCCGCTCAGGAGGAGTGGAGACCCAGTACTTC. This codes for CATSPRSGGVETQYF.

This clone turned up a few times. The chain combines TRBV27 with TRBJ2-5; unclear D gene. With 5 bases removed from V and 5 bases from J, the gap between germline ends came to 18 bases. Germline V CDR1 and CDR2: MNHEY, SMNVEV (reference sequence). The CDR3 is made up of 15 amino acids. The CDR3 reads CASSRTPSFGETQYF. The CDR3, as DNA: TGTGCCAGCAGTCGAACCCCTTCGTTCGGGGAGACCCAGTACTTC.

The chain has TRBV4-1 and TRBJ2-1, with 7 bases that match TRBD1. CDR1 and CDR2 (germline): MGHRA, YSYEKL. The CDR3 runs to 17 residues. V shed 3 bases, J shed 4 bases, and the junction held 12 bases outside the gene matches. CDR3 nucleotide sequence: TGCGCCAGCAGCCATATCCCAGGACAGGTGCGTTACAATGAGCAGTTCTTC. This translates into CASSHIPGQVRYNEQFF.

This clone occurred a few times. The chain links TRBV9 to TRBJ1-2; D gene unclear. In germline, CDR1 is SGDLS, CDR2 YYNGEE. This CDR3 contains 15 residues. Between the trimmed V and J ends, which lost 0 bases and 4 bases, there was a span of 13 bases. CDR3 DNA sequence: TGTGCCAGCAGCGTAGACGAAGGGTCGACCTATGGCTACACCTTC. Translating it yields CASSVDEGSTYGYTF.

There are a few counts of this clone. The chain employs TRBV6-5 and TRBJ2-7; D remains unclear. The CDR3 is 13 residues long. The germline CDR1 and CDR2 sequences are MNHEY and SVGAGI. Trimming took 4 bases from V and 6 from J, leaving 13 bases between them. The CDR3 DNA reads as TGTGCCAGCAGTTCCGGATACACTGCCGAGCAGTACTTC. Encoded protein: CASSSGYTAEQYF.

This clone has just a few counts. The chain links TRBV5-6 to TRBJ2-5; D not certain. The CDR3 loop spans 14 amino acids. Germline lookup yields CDR1 SGHDT and CDR2 YYEEEE. Trimming removed 1 base at V and 1 base at J, with 8 bases between. In nucleotides, the CDR3 is TGTGCCAGCAGCTTGTTGGGCCCCCAAGAGACCCAGTACTTC. Amino acid sequence: CASSLLGPQETQYF.

There are a few counts of this clone. V usage is TRBV9 and J usage is TRBJ2-1, with 11 bases aligning to TRBD2. Germline assignment: CDR1 SGDLS and CDR2 YYNGEE. V lost 3 bases to trimming and J lost 15 bases; unmatched junction nucleotides: 8. CDR3 size: 13 residues. CDR3: CASSAIAGGRLFF. The CDR3 DNA reads TGTGCCAGCAGCGCTATAGCGGGGGGGCGTCTGTTCTTC.

For this clone: Additional DNA sequences in this sample encode the identical CDR3. The chain uses TRBV19 and TRBJ1-1; D is uncertain. This CDR3 has 12 residues. Deletions cut 5 bases from V and 3 bases from J, with 7 bases between. The germline V gene encodes CDR1 LNHDA and CDR2 SQIVND (reference sequence). The CDR3 reads CASSSLDTEAFF. In DNA, the CDR3 is TGTGCCAGTAGTTCCCTGGACACTGAAGCTTTCTTT.

The chain links TRBV25-1 to TRBJ2-7; 8 bases line up with TRBD2. The CDR3 spans 15 residues. V trimming: 3 bases; J trimming: 3 bases; junction bases outside the gene matches: 7. CDR1 is MGHDK and CDR2 is SYGVNS in the germline V gene. The CDR3 coding sequence is TGTGCCAGCAGTGAGGGTGGCGGGGGGAACTACGAGCAGTACTTC. This sequence encodes CASSEGGGGNYEQYF.

The chain links TRBV29-1 to TRBJ1-3, with 7 bases matching TRBD1. This CDR3 is built from 15 residues. Germline trimming cut 4 bases from V and 3 bases from J; bases unmatched to any gene: 9. Germline V CDR1 and CDR2: SQVTM, ANQGSEA. CDR3 sequence (DNA): TGCAGCGTTGCCCCGGGGACAGTGAGTGGAAACACCATATATTTT. Amino acid sequence: CSVAPGTVSGNTIYF.